These 30 T cell receptor beta chains came from one sample sequenced in a study of blood T cells in healthy people across ages. Alongside a J-beta primer mix, a sample-barcoded 5' primer served in a second PCR lasting roughly 7 to 11 cycles. TCRdb ran MiXCR on the 5' RACE reads and lists one entry per CDR3 protein. The table records roughly 800,000 distinct CDR3 sequences, roughly 25% of them present only once. The data also belong to a second study, concerning T cells of mothers and their children.

The sequencing input was blood. These receptors originate from a boy between 10 and 17 years old in good health.

This chain uses TRBV4-1 with TRBJ1-4, with TRBD1 matching over 7 bases. CDR3 length: 15 residues. Germline assignment: CDR1 MGHRA and CDR2 YSYEKL. The V segment lost 1 base and the J segment 7 bases; nucleotides outside the gene matches: 6. The CDR3 spells CASSQVRGGFEKLFF. In DNA, the CDR3 is TGCGCCAGCAGCCAAGTCCGAGGGGGCTTTGAAAAACTGTTTTTT.

This clonotype was seen a few times. The V call is TRBV12-3 or TRBV12-4, the J call TRBJ1-1; no reliable D call. With 1 base removed from V and 13 bases from J, the gap between germline ends came to 16 bases. The CDR3 runs 13 residues. The DNA for the CDR3 is TGTGCCAGCAGTTTAGGGTCGAAAGGACGTGGTTTCTTT. Its translation: CASSLGSKGRGFF.

The chain combines TRBV20-1 with TRBJ1-1; D unresolved. V was trimmed by 1 base and J by 2 bases, leaving 5 bases between them. CDR1 DFQATT and CDR2 SNEGSKA come from the germline V gene (reference sequence). The CDR3 has 12 amino acids. The CDR3 nucleotides are TGCAGTGCTAGAGGGGTTAACACTGAAGCTTTCTTT. This gives the protein CSARGVNTEAFF.

Of note for this clonotype: A read error may produce the germline difference seen at one junction end. The J gene is TRBJ1-3, the V gene TRBV20-1; no reliable D call. The CDR3 sequence is 11 residues long. CDR1 DFQATT and CDR2 SNEGSKA come from the germline V gene (reference sequence). The CDR3, as DNA: TGCAGTGTGAGCTCTGGAAACACCATACATTTT. Amino acid sequence: CSVSSGNTIHF.

This clonotype turned up a few times. The CDR3 spells CASSFRRQGLQGGNQPQHF. The DNA of the CDR3 is TGTGCCAGCAGTTTTAGGAGACAGGGGCTCCAGGGGGGCAATCAGCCCCAGCATTTT. The chain carries TRBV12-3 or TRBV12-4 and TRBJ1-5; 8 nucleotides align to TRBD1. This CDR3 region has 19 residues. V lost 3 bases, J lost 2 bases, and 15 bases stayed unmatched.

The CDR3 DNA is TGCAGTGCTAGAGCCCCAGCGGGGAGCGTTGAGACCCAGTACTTC. Protein sequence: CSARAPAGSVETQYF. The chain has TRBV20-1 and TRBJ2-5, with 7 bases matching TRBD2. The germline gives CDR1 DFQATT, CDR2 SNEGSKA (reference sequence). This CDR3 is 15 amino acids long. The junction had 10 bases not matched to a gene; V was cut back by 1 base and J by 5 bases.

The gene calls are TRBV19 and TRBJ1-2, with TRBD1 matching over 7 bases. The J segment lost 3 bases and the V segment lost 8 bases, leaving 9 bases of the junction unmatched. Germline CDR1 and CDR2: LNHDA and SQIVND (reference sequence). This CDR3 contains 14 residues. In nucleotides, the CDR3 is TGTGCCAGTCTTAAAACCGGGACAGACTATGGCTACACCTTC. It yields the protein CASLKTGTDYGYTF.

The chain recombines TRBV7-8 with TRBJ2-3; weak D call: TRBD2 (7 bases). CDR3 length equals 15 residues. The germline V gene encodes CDR1 SGHVS and CDR2 FQNEAQ. Trimming pared 2 bases from V and 3 bases from J, leaving 12 bases between. The chain's CDR3 is CASSLMEGGTDTQYF. In DNA, the CDR3 is TGTGCCAGCAGCTTAATGGAGGGGGGGACAGATACGCAGTATTTT.

This clonotype has more than one count but fewer than ten. The rearrangement links TRBV29-1 to TRBJ2-2; D is unclear. Germline CDR1 is SQVTM and CDR2 is ANQGSEA. The CDR3 contains 13 residues. V was clipped by 1 base and J by 6 bases, with 9 bases between them. The chain's CDR3 is CSVEGEWSGELFF. CDR3 DNA sequence: TGCAGCGTTGAAGGAGAATGGTCCGGGGAGCTGTTTTTT.

The sample holds a few counts of this clonotype. This chain uses TRBV4-3 with TRBJ2-1, with 7 bases lining up with TRBD2. Germline lookup yields CDR1 LGHNA and CDR2 YSLEER. V trimming: 0 bases; J trimming: 0 bases; junction bases outside the gene matches: 11. The CDR3 covers 19 residues. The CDR3 DNA reads TGCGCCAGCAGCCAAGATCGAACCCAAGCGGGGCTCTCCTACAATGAGCAGTTCTTC. This encodes CASSQDRTQAGLSYNEQFF.

The rearrangement uses TRBV5-1 and TRBJ2-1, with D unresolved. The CDR3 totals 15 residues. Germline V gives CDR1 SGHRS, CDR2 YFSETQ. V was trimmed by 0 bases and J by 2 bases, leaving 9 bases between them. CDR3 in DNA: TGCGCCAGCAGCTTGGGGAGCGACCCCTACAATGAGCAGTTCTTC. This codes for CASSLGSDPYNEQFF.

This clonotype was detected only a few times. The V call is TRBV7-9, the J call TRBJ1-2, with D tentatively TRBD1 (5 bases). This CDR3 spans 15 amino acids. Germline V gene lookup returns CDR1 SEHNR and CDR2 FQNEAQ (reference sequence). V was cut by 0 bases and J by 6 bases, with 14 bases left in between. The CDR3: CASSLAEQVENGYTF. CDR3 nucleotide sequence: TGTGCCAGCAGCTTAGCTGAACAGGTGGAAAATGGCTACACCTTC. The variable domain in full, completed from reference TRBV7-9 and TRBJ1-2, reads DTGVSQNPRHKITKRGQNVTFRCDPISEHNRLYWYRQTLGQGPEFLTYFQNEAQLEKSRLLSDRFSAERPKGSFSTLEIQRTEQGDSAMYLCASSLAEQVENGYTFGSGTRLTVV.

CDR3: CASSSPSGEQFF. CDR3 in DNA: TGTGCCAGCAGTTCCCCCTCCGGTGAGCAGTTCTTC. The genes are TRBV6-6 and TRBJ2-5; D call uncertain. The J call is doubtful: the DNA matches TRBJ2-1 better. The length of the CDR3 is 12 residues. Germline CDR1 and CDR2: MNHNY and SVGAGI (reference sequence).

V and J are TRBV7-2 and TRBJ2-7; 10 bases match TRBD2. Germline-derived CDR1 and CDR2 are SGHTA and FQGNSA. This CDR3 comprises 14 residues. Trimming took 6 bases from V and 6 from J; bases not matched to a gene: 8. The CDR3 reads CASSPGVAGGEQYF. In DNA form, the CDR3 reads TGTGCCAGCAGTCCCGGGGTAGCGGGAGGCGAGCAGTACTTC.

There are many counts of this clonotype. Written as DNA, the CDR3 is TGTGCCAGCAGCTTAGAAGGAGGGGGGGCTGATTTCTTCGAGACCCAGTACTTC. Translating it yields CASSLEGGGADFFETQYF. The V call is TRBV7-2, the J call TRBJ2-5; a weak D match, TRBD2 (7 bases). Germline CDR1 and CDR2: SGHTA and FQGNSA. The CDR3 covers 18 residues. V was shortened by 1 base and J by 5 bases, with 23 bases between the two germline ends.

The chain has TRBV6-5 and TRBJ2-2, with 8 bases lining up with TRBD2. Germline-derived CDR1 and CDR2 are MNHEY and SVGAGI. This CDR3 spans 18 amino acids. The J segment lost 3 bases and the V segment lost 2 bases, leaving 11 bases of the junction unmatched. The CDR3: CASSYAPQREMHTGELFF. In nucleotides, the CDR3 is TGTGCCAGCAGTTACGCTCCCCAGCGGGAGATGCACACCGGGGAGCTGTTTTTT.

In this sample, this clonotype turned up a few times. CDR3 residues: CSAAVRSGSSYEQYF. Here the CDR3 DNA reads TGCAGTGCAGCCGTAAGGAGCGGGAGCTCCTACGAGCAGTACTTC. The chain combines TRBV20-1 with TRBJ2-7; 8 bases align to TRBD2. Germline CDR1 is DFQATT and CDR2 is SNEGSKA (reference sequence). There are 15 residues in the CDR3. J lost 0 bases, V lost 6 bases, and 10 bases had no gene match.

The chain employs TRBV3-1 and TRBJ2-5; no definite D call. Germline V gene sequence: CDR1 LGHDT, CDR2 YNNKEL (reference sequence). Deletions cut 0 bases from V and 4 bases from J, with 6 bases between. This CDR3 spans 13 amino acids. The CDR3 sequence: CASSQDSTETQYF. In DNA, the CDR3 is TGTGCCAGCAGCCAAGATTCTACAGAGACCCAGTACTTC.

This clonotype has a handful of counts. The chain is built from TRBV29-1 and TRBJ2-7; D not certain. Per germline, CDR1 SQVTM and CDR2 ANQGSEA. Trimming shortened V by 5 bases and J by 7 bases, and 18 bases separated the two germline ends. The CDR3 length is 13 residues. The CDR3 bases are TGCAGCGTTATTATACCAACTCATCCGGAGCAGTACTTC. Protein sequence: CSVIIPTHPEQYF.

This chain joins TRBV6-2 or TRBV6-3 and TRBJ2-2; D gene unclear. The germline V gene has CDR1 MNHEY and CDR2 SVGEGT. CDR3 size: 16 residues. Trimming pared 4 bases from V and 2 bases from J, leaving 14 bases between. Written as DNA, the CDR3 is TGTGCCAGCAGTTTCCGTCGACGACCAAACACCGGGGAGCTGTTTTTT. It specifies CASSFRRRPNTGELFF.

This clonotype was detected a few times. This rearrangement joins TRBV6-2 or TRBV6-3 to TRBJ2-1; 8 bases are a match to TRBD2. Germline lookup yields CDR1 MNHEY and CDR2 SVGEGT. The CDR3 spans 15 residues. V was clipped by 2 bases and J by 5 bases; unmatched bases: 5. The CDR3 DNA reads TGTGCCAGCAGTTACACGGGACTAGAGGACAATGAGCAGTTCTTC. Protein product: CASSYTGLEDNEQFF.

This clonotype was seen only a few times. This chain joins TRBV6-5 and TRBJ1-1; tentatively, D is TRBD1 (5 bases). CDR1 MNHEY and CDR2 SVGAGI come from the germline V gene. The CDR3 is 12 residues long. Trimming left V 1 base short and J 6 bases short, with 6 bases between. CDR3 region: CASSYWGAEAFF. In DNA, the CDR3 is TGTGCCAGCAGTTACTGGGGGGCTGAAGCTTTCTTT.

The V gene is TRBV4-3, the J gene TRBJ2-3; 7 positions match TRBD2. This CDR3 has 15 residues. Germline values: CDR1 LGHNA, CDR2 YSLEER. Losses at the gene ends were 8 bases for V and 3 bases for J; bases not matched to a gene: 11. The CDR3 DNA reads as TGCGCCAGCTCGGTCGCTCGAGCGGGGACAGATACGCAGTATTTT. Its protein product is CASSVARAGTDTQYF.

The chain employs TRBV20-1 and TRBJ2-7, with D hard to call. In germline, CDR1 is DFQATT, CDR2 SNEGSKA (reference sequence). This CDR3 is built from 11 residues. Trimming took 6 bases from V and 3 from J, leaving 9 bases between them. The CDR3 spells CSALQVYEQYF. The DNA for the CDR3 is TGCAGTGCCCTTCAGGTCTACGAGCAGTACTTC.

J is TRBJ2-5 and V is TRBV28, with 8 positions matching TRBD1. Germline CDR1 reads MDHEN; CDR2 reads SYDVKM. The CDR3 spans 16 residues. After removal of 4 bases from V and 3 bases from J, the junction contained 10 bases not matched to a gene. The CDR3 DNA is TGTGCCAGCAGTTGGGGCGAATTGGGACAGGAAGAGACCCAGTACTTC. Amino acids: CASSWGELGQEETQYF.

The chain combines TRBV28 with TRBJ2-5, with TRBD2 as a possible D gene (5 bases). Trimming pared 3 bases from V and 5 bases from J, leaving 10 bases between. The CDR3 runs 13 residues. Per germline, CDR1 MDHEN and CDR2 SYDVKM. CDR3: CASSLPRRETQYF. In DNA, the CDR3 is TGTGCCAGCAGTTTGCCCAGGAGGGAGACCCAGTACTTC.

This CDR3 is CASSGLGTYDYEQYF. The CDR3 coding sequence is TGTGCCAGCAGCGGGCTCGGGACGTACGACTACGAGCAGTACTTC. The rearrangement uses TRBV2 and TRBJ2-7; D might be TRBD1 or TRBD2, each matching 5 bases. The V end was cut by 6 bases, the J end by 3 bases, with 18 bases between. The CDR3 is 15 residues long. The germline gives CDR1 SNHLY, CDR2 FYNNEI.

Concerning this clonotype itself: Given the absence of the conserved phenylalanine or tryptophan at the CDR3 end, a read error is likely. The V call is TRBV5-1, the J call TRBJ2-6; 8 bases are a match to TRBD2. With 4 bases clipped from V and 0 bases from J, the junction kept 3 bases outside the gene matches. Germline-derived CDR1 and CDR2 are SGHRS and YFSETQ. There are 16 residues in the CDR3. The CDR3, as DNA: TGCGCCAGCAGCCAGGGACTAGTCTCTGGGGCCAACGTCCTGACTTAC. This gives the protein CASSQGLVSGANVLTY.

The chain has TRBV20-1 and TRBJ1-3; D is ambiguous. This CDR3 has 14 amino acids. The germline gives CDR1 DFQATT, CDR2 SNEGSKA (reference sequence). Trimming cost V 3 bases and J 0 bases, with 9 bases left between them. The CDR3 DNA sequence: TGCAGTGCTAGTTTCGATAGCTCTGGAAACACCATATATTTT. Protein: CSASFDSSGNTIYF.

The chain carries TRBV7-9 and TRBJ2-5; 8 positions agree with TRBD1. Germline-derived CDR1 and CDR2 are SEHNR and FQNEAQ (reference sequence). The length of the CDR3 is 17 residues. V shed 3 bases, J shed 2 bases, and the junction held 11 bases outside the gene matches. In DNA, the CDR3 is TGTGCCAGCAGCTTTTCAATCGCCAGGGGGCGACAAGAGACCCAGTACTTC. It yields the protein CASSFSIARGRQETQYF.